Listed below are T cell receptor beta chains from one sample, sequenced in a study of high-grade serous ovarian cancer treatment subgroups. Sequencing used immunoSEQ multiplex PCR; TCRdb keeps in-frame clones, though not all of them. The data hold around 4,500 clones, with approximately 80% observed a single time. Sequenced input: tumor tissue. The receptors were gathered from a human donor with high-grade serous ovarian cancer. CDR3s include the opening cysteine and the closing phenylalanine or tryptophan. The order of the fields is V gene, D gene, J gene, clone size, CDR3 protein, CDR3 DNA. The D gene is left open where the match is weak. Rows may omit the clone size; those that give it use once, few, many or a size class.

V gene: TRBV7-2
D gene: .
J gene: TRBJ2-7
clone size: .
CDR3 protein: CASNPDGSYEQYF
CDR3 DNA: TGTGCCAGCAACCCGGACGGAAGCTACGAGCAGTACTTC

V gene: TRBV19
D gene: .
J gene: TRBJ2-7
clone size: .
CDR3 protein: CASSTYLSYEQYF
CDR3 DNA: TGTGCCAGTAGTACGTATTTGTCCTACGAGCAGTACTTC

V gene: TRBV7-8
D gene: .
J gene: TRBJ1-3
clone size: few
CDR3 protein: CASSLGGNTIYF
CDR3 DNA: TGTGCCAGCAGCTTGGGCGGAAACACCATATATTTT

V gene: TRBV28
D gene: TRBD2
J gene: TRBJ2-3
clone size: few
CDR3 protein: CASSTSGGFPTDTQYF
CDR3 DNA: TGTGCCAGCAGTACTAGCGGGGGGTTCCCCACAGATACGCAGTATTTT

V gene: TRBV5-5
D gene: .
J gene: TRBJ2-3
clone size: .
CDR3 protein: CASSLAGADTQYF
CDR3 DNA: TGTGCCAGCAGCTTGGCCGGTGCAGATACGCAGTATTTT

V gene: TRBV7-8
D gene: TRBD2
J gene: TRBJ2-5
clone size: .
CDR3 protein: CASSNGLAGGKETQYF
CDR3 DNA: TGTGCCAGCAGCAACGGACTAGCGGGGGGTAAAGAGACCCAGTACTTC

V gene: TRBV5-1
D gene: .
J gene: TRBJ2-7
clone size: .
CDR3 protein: CASSFTYEQYF
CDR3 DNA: TGCGCCAGCAGCTTTACCTACGAGCAGTACTTC

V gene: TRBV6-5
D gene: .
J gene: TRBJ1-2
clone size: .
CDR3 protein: CASSYSSRGNGYTF
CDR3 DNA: TGTGCCAGCAGTTACTCGAGCAGGGGCAATGGCTACACCTTC

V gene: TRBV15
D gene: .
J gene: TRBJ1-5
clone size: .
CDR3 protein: CATRASNQPQHF
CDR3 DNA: TGTGCCACCCGGGCCAGCAATCAGCCCCAGCATTTT

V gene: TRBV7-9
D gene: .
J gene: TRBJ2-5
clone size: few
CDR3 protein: CASSLAARGPIGETQYF
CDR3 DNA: TGTGCCAGCAGCTTAGCGGCCCGGGGGCCGATCGGGGAGACCCAGTACTTC

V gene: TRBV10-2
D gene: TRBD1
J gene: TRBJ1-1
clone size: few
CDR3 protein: CASSESRQGPTEAFF
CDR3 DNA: TGCGCCAGCAGTGAGTCGAGACAGGGCCCCACTGAAGCTTTCTTT

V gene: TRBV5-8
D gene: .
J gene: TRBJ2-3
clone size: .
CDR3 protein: CASSFLKGTDTQYF
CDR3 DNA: TGTGCCAGCAGCTTTCTTAAAGGCACAGATACGCAGTATTTT

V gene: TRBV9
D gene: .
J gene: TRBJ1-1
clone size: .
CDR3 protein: CASSVARGTETFF
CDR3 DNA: .

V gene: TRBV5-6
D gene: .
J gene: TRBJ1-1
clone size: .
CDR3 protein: CASSSDSNTEAFF
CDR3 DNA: TGTGCCAGCAGCTCCGACAGTAACACTGAAGCTTTCTTT

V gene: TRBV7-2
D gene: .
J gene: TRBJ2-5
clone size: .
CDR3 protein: CASSLTREETQYF
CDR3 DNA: TGTGCCAGCAGCTTAACCCGGGAAGAGACCCAGTACTTC

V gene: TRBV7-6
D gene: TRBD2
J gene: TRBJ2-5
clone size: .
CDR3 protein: CASSLSRGVQETQYF
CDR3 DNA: TGTGCCAGCAGCTTAAGTCGGGGGGTCCAAGAGACCCAGTACTTC

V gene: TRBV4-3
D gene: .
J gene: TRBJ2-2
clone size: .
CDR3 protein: CASSQEAGATGELFF
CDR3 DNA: TGCGCCAGCAGCCAAGAGGCAGGGGCCACCGGGGAGCTGTTTTTT

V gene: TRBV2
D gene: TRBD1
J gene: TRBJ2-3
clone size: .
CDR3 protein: CASSEQGQGADTQYF
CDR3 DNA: TGTGCCAGCAGTGAGCAAGGACAGGGGGCAGATACGCAGTATTTT

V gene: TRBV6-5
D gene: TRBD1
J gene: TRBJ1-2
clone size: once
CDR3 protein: CASSTQQGAGTF
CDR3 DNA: TGTGCCAGCAGTACCCAACAGGGGGCCGGGACCTTC

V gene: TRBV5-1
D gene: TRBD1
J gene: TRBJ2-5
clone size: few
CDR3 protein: CASSAGTEGETQYF
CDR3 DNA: TGCGCCAGCAGCGCCGGGACAGAAGGAGAGACCCAGTACTTC

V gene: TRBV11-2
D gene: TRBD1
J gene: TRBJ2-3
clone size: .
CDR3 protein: CASSSNTGGIDTQYF
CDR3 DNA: TGTGCCAGCAGCTCCAACACAGGGGGCATAGATACGCAGTATTTT

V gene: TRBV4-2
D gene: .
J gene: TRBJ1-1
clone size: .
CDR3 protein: CASSQERVGGEAFF
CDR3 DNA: TGTGCCAGCAGCCAAGAAAGGGTCGGGGGTGAAGCTTTCTTT

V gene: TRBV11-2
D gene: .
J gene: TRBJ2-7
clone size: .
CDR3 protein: CASSLEGWDHSEQYF
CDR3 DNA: TGTGCCAGCAGCTTAGAAGGGTGGGACCATTCAGAGCAGTACTTC

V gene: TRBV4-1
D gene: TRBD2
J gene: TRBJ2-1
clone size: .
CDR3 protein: CASSQDSASGYNEQFF
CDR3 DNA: TGCGCCAGCAGCCAAGATTCAGCTAGCGGCTACAATGAGCAGTTCTTC

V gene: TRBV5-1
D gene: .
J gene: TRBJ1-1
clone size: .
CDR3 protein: CASSLSRTNTEAFF
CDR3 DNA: TGCGCCAGCAGCTTGTCCCGCACGAACACTGAAGCTTTCTTT

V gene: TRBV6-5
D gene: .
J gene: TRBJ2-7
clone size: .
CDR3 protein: CASSYGQLSYEQYF
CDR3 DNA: TGTGCCAGCAGTTATGGCCAACTTTCCTACGAGCAGTACTTC

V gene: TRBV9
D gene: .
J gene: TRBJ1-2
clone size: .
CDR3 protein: CASSLGAYGYTF
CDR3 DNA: TGTGCCAGCAGTCTCGGGGCCTATGGCTACACCTTC

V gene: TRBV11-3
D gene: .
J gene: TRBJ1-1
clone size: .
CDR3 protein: CASSLGAENTEAFF
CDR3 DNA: TGTGCCAGCAGCTTGGGAGCGGAGAACACTGAAGCTTTCTTT

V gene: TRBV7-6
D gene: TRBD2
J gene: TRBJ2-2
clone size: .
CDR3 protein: CASSLRPSGGTGELFF
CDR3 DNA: TGTGCCAGCAGCTTACGCCCTAGCGGGGGCACCGGGGAGCTGTTTTTT

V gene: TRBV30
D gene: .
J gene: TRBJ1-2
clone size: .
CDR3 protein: CALSPPILLFYGYTF
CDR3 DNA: TGTGCCCTCTCGCCTCCTATACTCCTCTTCTATGGCTACACCTTC

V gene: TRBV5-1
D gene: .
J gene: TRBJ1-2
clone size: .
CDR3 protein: CASSLASMTVGYGYTF
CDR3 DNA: TGCGCCAGCAGCTTGGCATCGATGACAGTCGGCTATGGCTACACCTTC

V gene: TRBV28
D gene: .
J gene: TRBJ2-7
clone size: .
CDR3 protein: CASSLVEGLLSSYEQYF
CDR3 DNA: TGTGCCAGCAGTTTAGTAGAGGGCCTTCTTAGCTCCTACGAGCAGTACTTC

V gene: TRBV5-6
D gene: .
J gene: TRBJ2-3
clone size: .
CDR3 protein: CASSLLLWDTQYF
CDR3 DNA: TGTGCCAGCAGCTTGCTCCTGTGGGATACGCAGTATTTT

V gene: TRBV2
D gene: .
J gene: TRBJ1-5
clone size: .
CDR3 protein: CASSGSGHYQPQHF
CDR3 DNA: TGTGCCAGCAGTGGCTCCGGTCATTATCAGCCCCAGCATTTT

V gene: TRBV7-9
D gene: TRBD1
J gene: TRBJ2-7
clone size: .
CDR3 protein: CASSFGLGQGLYF
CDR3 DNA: TGTGCCAGCAGCTTCGGGTTGGGACAGGGGCTTTACTTC

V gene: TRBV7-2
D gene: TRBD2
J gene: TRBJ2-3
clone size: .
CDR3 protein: CASTRYGAGGPDTQYF
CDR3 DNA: TGTGCCAGCACCCGCTACGGAGCGGGGGGGCCAGATACGCAGTATTTT

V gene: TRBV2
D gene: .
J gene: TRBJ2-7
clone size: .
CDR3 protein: CASRVIYEQYF
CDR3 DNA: TGTGCCAGCAGAGTTATATACGAGCAGTACTTC

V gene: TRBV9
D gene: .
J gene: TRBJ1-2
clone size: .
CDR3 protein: CASMSERNGYTF
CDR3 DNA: TGTGCCAGCATGTCTGAACGGAATGGCTACACCTTC

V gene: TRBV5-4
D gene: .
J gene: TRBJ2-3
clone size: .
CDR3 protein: CASNPSGGMSTDTQYF
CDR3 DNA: TGTGCCAGCAACCCGTCTGGCGGGATGAGCACAGATACGCAGTATTTT

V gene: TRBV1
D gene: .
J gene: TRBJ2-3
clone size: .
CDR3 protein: CTSTQTTPRSSPSTDTQYF
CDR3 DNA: TGCACCAGCACCCAAACTACCCCCAGGAGTTCCCCTAGCACAGATACGCAGTATTTT

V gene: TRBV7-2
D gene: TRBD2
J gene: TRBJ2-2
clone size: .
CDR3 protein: CASSFATWIAGGPVRELFF
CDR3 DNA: TGTGCCAGCAGCTTCGCAACATGGATAGCGGGGGGGCCGGTGCGGGAGCTGTTTTTT

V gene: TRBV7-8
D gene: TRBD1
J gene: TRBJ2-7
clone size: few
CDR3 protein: CASSLSAGTGALYEQYF
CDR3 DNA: TGTGCCAGCAGCTTATCTGCCGGGACAGGAGCCCTCTACGAGCAGTACTTC

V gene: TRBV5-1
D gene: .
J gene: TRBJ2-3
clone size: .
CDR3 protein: CASSSGGQGSTDTQYF
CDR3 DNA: TGCGCCAGCAGTTCGGGGGGCCAAGGGAGCACAGATACGCAGTATTTT

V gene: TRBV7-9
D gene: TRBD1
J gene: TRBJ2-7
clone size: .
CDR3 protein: CASSLAQSGGDRQYF
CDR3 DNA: TGTGCCAGCAGCTTAGCGCAGTCAGGGGGCGATAGGCAGTACTTC

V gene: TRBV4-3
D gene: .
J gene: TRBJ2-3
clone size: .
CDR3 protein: CASSPPPGRREDTQYF
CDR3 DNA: TGCGCCAGCAGCCCTCCTCCGGGGAGACGGGAGGATACGCAGTATTTT

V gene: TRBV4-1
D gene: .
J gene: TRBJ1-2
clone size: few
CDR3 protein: CASSQGGNLYGYTF
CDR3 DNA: TGCGCCAGCAGCCAAGGTGGGAATTTATATGGCTACACCTTC

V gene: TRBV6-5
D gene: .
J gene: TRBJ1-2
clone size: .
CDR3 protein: CASTKSTNNYGYTF
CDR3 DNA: TGTGCCAGCACCAAATCTACCAATAACTATGGCTACACCTTC